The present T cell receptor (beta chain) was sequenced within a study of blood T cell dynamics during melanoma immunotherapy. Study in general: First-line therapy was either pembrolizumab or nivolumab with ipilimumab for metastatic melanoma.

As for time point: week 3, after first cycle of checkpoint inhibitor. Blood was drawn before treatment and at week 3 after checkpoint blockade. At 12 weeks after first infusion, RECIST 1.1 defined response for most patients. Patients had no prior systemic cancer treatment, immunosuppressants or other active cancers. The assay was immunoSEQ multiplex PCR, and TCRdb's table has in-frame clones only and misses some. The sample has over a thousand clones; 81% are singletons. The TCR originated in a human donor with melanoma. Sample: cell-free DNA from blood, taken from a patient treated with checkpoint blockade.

The CDR3 here is CASSLGPRGSYEQYF. The CDR3 region has the DNA TGTGCCAGCAGCTTAGGGCCCAGGGGATCCTACGAGCAGTACTTC. The V and J genes are TRBV7-3 and TRBJ2-7, with D possibly being TRBD1 (6 bases). Trimming took 2 bases from V and 1 from J, leaving 12 bases between them. This CDR3 spans 15 amino acids. Germline values: CDR1 SGHTA, CDR2 FQGTGA.